Listed here is a single T cell receptor (beta chain). The target antigen is unknown. This sample is part of a study of cytomegalovirus exposure and HLA in healthy donors. The CDR3 is made up of 14 amino acids. In germline, CDR1 is GTSNPN, CDR2 SVGIG (reference sequence). Unmatched junction bases numbered 4, after V lost 4 bases and J lost 0 bases. Primers: 60 Vbeta forward and 13 Jbeta reverse. Profiled with immunoSEQ multiplex PCR; TCRdb holds only in-frame clones, not every one. This sample carries about 100,000 clones, approximately 68% of them seen once, and the ten largest clones take about 4.3%. Points from the study as a whole: Later work showed greater clonal expansion in HLA-associated TCR beta chains than in equally common others. Specific recognition of CMV antigens was confirmed in vitro for a few chains (all CMV-associated). The study put some 150 TCR beta chains on its list as cytomegalovirus-associated.

This clonotype was obtained from a woman under 30 in good health and CMV-seropositive. This chain links TRBV30 with TRBJ1-1; 8 bases match TRBD1. The sequenced sample consisted of PBMCs. The CDR3 protein is CAWNQGALNTEAFF. The CDR3 DNA is TGTGCCTGGAATCAGGGGGCTCTGAACACTGAAGCTTTCTTT.